This T cell receptor beta chain was captured in a study of shared clonotypes between healthy human individuals. The overall study: The composition of the donors was a couple of women and a few men aged 18 to 49. Findings and limits, study-wide: Naive CD4 clonotypes were shared across a handful of donors at about 5.2%.

Measured with immunoSEQ multiplex PCR; TCRdb has only the in-frame clones, and not every one. The sample consists of hundreds of thousands of clones, 95% of them appearing once. Trimming removed 0 bases from V and 2 bases from J; junction bases left unmatched: 2. This CDR3 is built from 15 residues. Germline CDR1 SGHRS, CDR2 YFSETQ. On this clone: Its target is unknown.

Positively selected for CCR7, the CD45RO-negative cells used as naive CD8 cells excluded terminally differentiated effector memory CD45RA+ cells. V gene TRBV5-1 combines with J gene TRBJ2-7; TRBD2 matches at 10 bases. Sequencing was carried out using naive CD8+ T cells sorted from blood. The sequence was obtained from a woman aged 25-40 years in good health. CDR3 sequence (DNA): TGCGCCAGCAGCTTGGGGACTAGCGGCCCCTACGAGCAGTACTTC. Protein product: CASSLGTSGPYEQYF. Complete variable domain (other parts from reference TRBV5-1 and TRBJ2-7): KAGVTQTPRYLIKTRGQQVTLSCSPISGHRSVSWYQQTPGQGLQFLFEYFSETQRNKGNFPGRFSGRQFSNSRSEMNVSTLELGDSALYLCASSLGTSGPYEQYFGPGTRLTVT.